The following is a T cell receptor (beta chain) sequence with its context. Antigen: not known. Germline CDR1 and CDR2: LNHDA and SQIVND (reference sequence). CDR3 size: 12 residues. The germline V and J ends were trimmed by 4 bases and 7 bases, with 10 bases remaining between them. PCR used 60 Vbeta primers and 13 Jbeta primers. Produced via immunoSEQ multiplex PCR; TCRdb's table is partial and in-frame only. The repertoire holds about 160,000 clones, with less than 90% as singletons. The sample comes from a study of cytomegalovirus exposure and HLA in healthy donors. Overall study context: Earlier, fewer than 140 million unique TCR beta sequences were recovered from approximately 200 million T cells by an analysis. Whole-study results and caveats: A reported reduction in N-insertions relative to the roughly 670-donor mean was seen in an Asian-associated ancestry cluster in a later analysis. Sequencing depth roughly uniform across donors was assumed in presence/absence analyses. Researchers counted roughly 150 TCR beta chains as cytomegalovirus-associated.

Sequencing was performed on PBMCs. The chain uses TRBV19 and TRBJ2-5; D ambiguous. This TCR derives from a man between 50 and 59 years old in good health and CMV-seropositive. The CDR3 DNA reads as TGTGCCAGTAGTACCCCGATCGGGACCCAGTACTTC. Its translation is CASSTPIGTQYF. The full variable domain, in which reference TRBV19 and TRBJ2-5 provide the parts outside the CDR3, is DGGITQSPKYLFRKEGQNVTLSCEQNLNHDAMYWYRQDPGQGLRLIYYSQIVNDFQKGDIAEGYSVSREKKESFPLTVTSAQKNPTAFYLCASSTPIGTQYFGPGTRLLVL.